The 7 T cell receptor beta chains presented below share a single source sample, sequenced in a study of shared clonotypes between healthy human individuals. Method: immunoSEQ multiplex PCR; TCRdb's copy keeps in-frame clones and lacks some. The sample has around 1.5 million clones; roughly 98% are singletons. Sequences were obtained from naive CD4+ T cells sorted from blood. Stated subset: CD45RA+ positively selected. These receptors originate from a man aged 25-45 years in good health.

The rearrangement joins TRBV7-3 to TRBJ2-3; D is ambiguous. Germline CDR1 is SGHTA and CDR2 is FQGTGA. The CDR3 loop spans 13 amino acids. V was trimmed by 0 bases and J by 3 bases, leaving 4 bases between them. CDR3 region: CASSLTWTDTQYF. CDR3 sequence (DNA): TGTGCCAGCAGCTTAACGTGGACAGATACGCAGTATTTT.

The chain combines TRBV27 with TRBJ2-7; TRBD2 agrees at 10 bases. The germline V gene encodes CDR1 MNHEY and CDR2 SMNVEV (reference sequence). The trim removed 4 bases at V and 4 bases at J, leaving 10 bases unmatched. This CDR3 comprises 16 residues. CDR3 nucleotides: TGTGCCAGCAGTTCCCTTAGCGGGAGGAAGCCTTACGAGCAGTACTTC. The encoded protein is CASSSLSGRKPYEQYF.

DNA for the CDR3: TGTGCCAGCAGTTTATTAGGAGCACTAGCCAAAAACATTCAGTACTTC. It codes for CASSLLGALAKNIQYF. The chain carries TRBV28 and TRBJ2-4; D is uncertain. The CDR3 is 16 residues long. Trimming removed 1 base at V and 0 bases at J, with 10 bases between. Germline CDR1 reads MDHEN; CDR2 reads SYDVKM. The entire variable domain, with the rest obtained from reference TRBV28 and TRBJ2-4, is as follows: DVKVTQSSRYLVKRTGEKVFLECVQDMDHENMFWYRQDPGLGLRLIYFSYDVKMKEKGDIPEGYSVSREKKERFSLILESASTNQTSMYLCASSLLGALAKNIQYFGAGTRLSVL.

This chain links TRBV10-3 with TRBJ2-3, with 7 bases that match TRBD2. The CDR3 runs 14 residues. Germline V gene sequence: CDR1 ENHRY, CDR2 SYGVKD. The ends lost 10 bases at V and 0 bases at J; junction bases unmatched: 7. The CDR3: CATTGTTSTDTQYF. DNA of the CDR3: TGTGCCACCACCGGGACTACTAGCACAGATACGCAGTATTTT.

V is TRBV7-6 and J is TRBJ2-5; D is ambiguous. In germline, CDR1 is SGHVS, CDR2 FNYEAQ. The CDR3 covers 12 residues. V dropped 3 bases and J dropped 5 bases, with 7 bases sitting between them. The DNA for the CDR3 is TGTGCCAGCAGCTTTTTGTGGGAGACCCAGTACTTC. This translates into CASSFLWETQYF.

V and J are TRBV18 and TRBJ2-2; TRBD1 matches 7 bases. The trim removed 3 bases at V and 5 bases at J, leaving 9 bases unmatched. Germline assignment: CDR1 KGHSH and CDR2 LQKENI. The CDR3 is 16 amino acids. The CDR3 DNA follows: TGTGCCAGCTCACCTCGGACAGGTTGGGATACCGGGGAGCTGTTTTTT. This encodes CASSPRTGWDTGELFF.

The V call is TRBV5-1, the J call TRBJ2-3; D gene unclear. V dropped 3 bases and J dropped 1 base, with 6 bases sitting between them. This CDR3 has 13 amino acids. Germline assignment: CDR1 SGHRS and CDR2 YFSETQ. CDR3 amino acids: CASSYRGTDTQYF. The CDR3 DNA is TGCGCCAGCAGCTATCGGGGCACAGATACGCAGTATTTT.